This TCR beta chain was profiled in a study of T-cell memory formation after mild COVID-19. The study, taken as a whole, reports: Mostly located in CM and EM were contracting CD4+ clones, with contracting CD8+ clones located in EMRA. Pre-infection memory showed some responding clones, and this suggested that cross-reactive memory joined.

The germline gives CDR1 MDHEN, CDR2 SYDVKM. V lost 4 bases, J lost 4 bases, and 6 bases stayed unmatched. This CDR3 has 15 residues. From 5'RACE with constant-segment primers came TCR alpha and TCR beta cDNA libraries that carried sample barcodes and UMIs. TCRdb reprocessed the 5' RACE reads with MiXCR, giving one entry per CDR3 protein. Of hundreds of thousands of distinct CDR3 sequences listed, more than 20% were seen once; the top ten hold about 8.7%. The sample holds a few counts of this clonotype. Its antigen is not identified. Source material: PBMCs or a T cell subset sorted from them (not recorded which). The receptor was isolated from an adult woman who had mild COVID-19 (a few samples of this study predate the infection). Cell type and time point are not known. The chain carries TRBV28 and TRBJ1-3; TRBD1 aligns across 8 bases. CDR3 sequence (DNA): TGTGCCAGCAGTTCGACAGGGGACGCGGGAAACACCATATATTTT. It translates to CASSSTGDAGNTIYF.